The sequence of this T cell receptor beta chain was determined in a study of T-cell reconstitution after alpha-beta-depleted transplantation in children. This clonotype showed up many times. Unique molecular identifiers were built into the TCRbeta library. A single record per CDR3 protein comes from TCRdb applying MiXCR to the PCR reads. Of some 640,000 distinct CDR3 sequences listed, approximately 17% are singletons. The receptor was derived from a human donor who donated a stem cell graft to a child with acute myeloid leukemia. The source was PBMCs from the stem cell graft donor, collected from the stem cell graft.

The CDR3 is CSARDWRADNEQFF. The CDR3 DNA follows: TGCAGTGCTAGAGATTGGAGGGCAGACAATGAGCAGTTCTTC. The chain couples TRBV20-1 to TRBJ2-1; D possibly corresponds to TRBD2 (6 bases). This CDR3 region has 14 residues. V was pared by 0 bases and J by 5 bases, with 11 bases between. CDR1 and CDR2 from the germline V gene are DFQATT and SNEGSKA (reference sequence).